Presented here are 7 T cell receptor beta chains from one specimen sequenced in a study of blood T cell repertoires in COVID-19. Libraries were prepared by immunoSEQ multiplex PCR; TCRdb keeps only in-frame clonotypes and omits some of them. The profile shows fewer than 350,000 clones, roughly 90% of them singletons. Specimen: PBMCs or T cells enriched from blood (not recorded which). Source of these receptors: a man aged 55 to 70 who had recovered from COVID-19.

The chain recombines TRBV28 with TRBJ1-1; D gene unclear. The CDR3 has 16 residues. V was clipped by 7 bases and J by 1 base, with 19 bases between them. Looked up from germline, CDR1 is MDHEN and CDR2 is SYDVKM. This CDR3 is CASTPGGLTTNTEAFF. CDR3 DNA: TGTGCCAGCACCCCGGGAGGACTAACTACGAACACTGAAGCTTTCTTT. The full variable domain, with the rest looked up from reference TRBV28 and TRBJ1-1, is DVKVTQSSRYLVKRTGEKVFLECVQDMDHENMFWYRQDPGLGLRLIYFSYDVKMKEKGDIPEGYSVSREKKERFSLILESASTNQTSMYLCASTPGGLTTNTEAFFGQGTRLTVV.

This clone was observed a single time. J is TRBJ2-7 and V is TRBV19, with 11 bases matching TRBD1. This CDR3 is built from 12 residues. The V gene end was trimmed by 10 bases and the J gene end by 4 bases; junction bases not matched to a gene: 3. Germline V lookup: CDR1 LNHDA, CDR2 SQIVND (reference sequence). For the CDR3, the DNA is TGTGCCAACCGGGACAGGGGGTACGAGCAGTACTTC. It yields the protein CANRDRGYEQYF.

The chain has TRBV5-1 and TRBJ2-5; D may be TRBD1 (6 bases). V lost 3 bases and J 2 bases, leaving 11 bases between the germline ends. This CDR3 spans 14 amino acids. From germline, CDR1 is SGHRS and CDR2 YFSETQ. As DNA, the CDR3 is TGCGCCAGCAGCTCGGGACATGCTCAAGAGACCCAGTACTTC. It translates to CASSSGHAQETQYF.

V usage is TRBV4-2 and J usage is TRBJ2-1; TRBD2 matches at 9 bases. The CDR3 totals 16 residues. Germline values: CDR1 LGHNA, CDR2 YNFKEQ. V lost 4 bases, J lost 7 bases, and 11 bases stayed unmatched. CDR3 nucleotide sequence: TGTGCCAGCAGCCCATTAGCGGGAGAAGGGTCGAATGAGCAGTTCTTC. It encodes CASSPLAGEGSNEQFF.

This chain uses TRBV5-1 with TRBJ2-1; 8 bases line up with TRBD1. Trimming at V came to 3 bases and at J to 3 bases, leaving 8 bases not matched to a gene. Germline V CDR1 and CDR2: SGHRS, YFSETQ. This CDR3 spans 16 amino acids. Here the CDR3 reads CASSSRGLVNYNEQFF. CDR3 nucleotide sequence: TGCGCCAGCAGCTCCAGGGGGCTAGTTAACTACAATGAGCAGTTCTTC.

In its sample, this clone was seen once. This chain uses TRBV5-1 with TRBJ2-7; 10 bases agree with TRBD1. CDR3 size: 14 residues. With V trimmed by 3 bases and J by 4 bases, 4 bases remained unmatched. The germline V gene has CDR1 SGHRS and CDR2 YFSETQ. CDR3 protein: CASSSGQGLYEQYF. The CDR3 nucleotides read TGCGCCAGCAGCTCGGGACAGGGGTTGTACGAGCAGTACTTC.

This clone was detected only once. The chain links TRBV5-1 to TRBJ2-1; 9 bases are shared with TRBD2. Germline V gene data show CDR1 as SGHRS and CDR2 as YFSETQ. J was trimmed by 0 bases and V by 3 bases; bases with no gene match: 4. This CDR3 is built from 16 residues. For the CDR3, the DNA is TGCGCCAGCAGCTACCTTAGCGGGAGCTCCTACAATGAGCAGTTCTTC. It codes for CASSYLSGSSYNEQFF. Based on the CDR3 plus reference TRBV5-1 and TRBJ2-1, the full variable domain is KAGVTQTPRYLIKTRGQQVTLSCSPISGHRSVSWYQQTPGQGLQFLFEYFSETQRNKGNFPGRFSGRQFSNSRSEMNVSTLELGDSALYLCASSYLSGSSYNEQFFGPGTRLTVL.